One and the same sample provided the 18 T cell receptor beta chains below, sequenced in a study of CD8 T cells in Susac syndrome (dated by TCRdb to between 2018 and 2021). The method was the immunoSEQ multiplex PCR assay. RNA was extracted using the RNeasy kit, and about 0.5 to 1 ug of the RNA was reverse transcribed with random hexamers. TCRdb itself trimmed the public reads at Q25 with fastp, ran MiXCR and retained productive beta chains. Rows with a matching CDR3 protein are joined into one entry that keeps the most common DNA and genes. The sample table shows roughly 220,000 distinct CDR3 sequences, and about 94% are seen once. Roughly 0.14% of the sample goes to the ten largest clones. Sequenced input: CD4+ T cells from PBMCs. The receptor set was obtained from a human donor with Susac syndrome.

CDR3 amino acids: CASSGSPEMNTEAFF. The CDR3 DNA sequence: TGTGCCAGCAGCGGCTCCCCAGAAATGAACACTGAAGCTTTCTTT. The V gene is TRBV11-3, the J gene TRBJ1-1, with D uncertain. The V gene's germline CDR1 is SGHNT and CDR2 YENEEA. The V and J ends lost 5 bases and 0 bases respectively, with 13 bases between them. The length of the CDR3 is 15 residues.

CDR3 DNA: TGTGCCAGCAGCTTGATGGCGGCAAGGGGCTTCTTT. Amino acid sequence: CASSLMAARGFF. This chain connects TRBV5-6 to TRBJ1-1; D is possibly TRBD1 (5 bases). The CDR3 loop spans 12 amino acids. The V gene lost 1 base and the J gene lost 14 bases, with 15 bases spanning the gap. CDR1 SGHDT and CDR2 YYEEEE come from the germline V gene.

V gene TRBV6-1 combines with J gene TRBJ2-7; D unresolved. Trimming pared 6 bases from V and 1 base from J, leaving 7 bases between. Germline V gene data show CDR1 as MNHNS and CDR2 as SASEGT. The CDR3 contains 12 residues. CDR3 nucleotides: TGTGCCAGCAGGGAGACATCCTACGAGCAGTACTTC. This gives the protein CASRETSYEQYF.

The chain is built from TRBV4-1 and TRBJ1-2; TRBD1 matches at 9 bases. V gave up 4 bases and J gave up 4 bases; unmatched junction bases: 7. Germline CDR1 reads MGHRA; CDR2 reads YSYEKL. There are 15 residues in the CDR3. CDR3: CASSPQGQGLYGYTF. The CDR3 nucleotides read TGCGCCAGCAGCCCCCAGGGACAGGGCCTCTATGGCTACACCTTC.

This clonotype has a single count. V usage is TRBV18 and J usage is TRBJ1-5; TRBD1 matches at 8 bases. Germline trimming cut 3 bases from V and 5 bases from J; bases unmatched to any gene: 6. The germline CDR1 and CDR2 sequences are KGHSH and LQKENI. The CDR3 length is 15 residues. CDR3 DNA: TGTGCCAGCTCACCCCAGACAGGGGAGGATCAGCCCCAGCATTTT. Residues: CASSPQTGEDQPQHF. Variable domain in full (rest from reference TRBV18 and TRBJ1-5): NAGVMQNPRHLVRRRGQEARLRCSPMKGHSHVYWYRQLPEEGLKFMVYLQKENIIDESGMPKERFSAEFPKEGPSILRIQQVVRGDSAAYFCASSPQTGEDQPQHFGDGTRLSIL.

This chain links TRBV7-6 with TRBJ1-4; no definite D call. The CDR3 is 14 amino acids. V lost 1 base and J 6 bases, leaving 9 bases between the germline ends. The germline gives CDR1 SGHVS, CDR2 FNYEAQ. Here the CDR3 DNA reads TGTGCCAGCAGCTTAGTGGCCAGCGATGAAAAACTGTTTTTT. This codes for CASSLVASDEKLFF.

The chain has TRBV5-1 and TRBJ2-1; D remains ambiguous. Looked up from germline, CDR1 is SGHRS and CDR2 is YFSETQ. The V end was cut by 0 bases, the J end by 4 bases, with 11 bases between. This CDR3 has 15 residues. The CDR3 bases are TGCGCCAGCAGCTTGGACGGAATCACGTACAATGAGCAGTTCTTC. Residues: CASSLDGITYNEQFF.

The J gene is TRBJ1-1, the V gene TRBV6-2 or TRBV6-3; the D gene is possibly TRBD1 (6 bases). The CDR3 is made up of 14 amino acids. The V end was cut by 4 bases, the J end by 7 bases, with 16 bases between. Germline values: CDR1 MNHEY, CDR2 SVGEGT. CDR3 nucleotides: TGTGCCAGCAGTTGGCCCACAGGGAGGGGTGAAGCTTTCTTT. It translates to CASSWPTGRGEAFF.

The chain joins TRBV20-1 to TRBJ2-1; 7 bases match TRBD1. CDR1 and CDR2 from the germline V gene are DFQATT and SNEGSKA (reference sequence). V lost 6 bases and J lost 8; bases outside the gene matches: 19. The length of the CDR3 is 16 residues. The CDR3 is CSADTTGDRRAYEQFF. The DNA for the CDR3 is TGCAGTGCGGACACCACAGGGGACAGACGGGCGTATGAGCAGTTCTTC.

The chain combines TRBV2 with TRBJ1-6; no firm D call. Germline values: CDR1 SNHLY, CDR2 FYNNEI. The length of the CDR3 is 13 residues. V lost 3 bases and J lost 10, with 10 bases in between. The CDR3, as DNA: TGTGCCAGCAGTGAGTTGGGAGGATCACCCCTCCACTTT. Translating it yields CASSELGGSPLHF.

This sequence joins TRBV14 and TRBJ2-1; no definite D call. Germline V CDR1 and CDR2: SGHDN, FVKESK. The V and J ends lost 2 bases and 0 bases respectively, with 11 bases between them. The CDR3 consists of 16 residues. CDR3 region: CASSQRGQLSYNEQFF. In DNA form, the CDR3 reads TGTGCCAGCAGCCAAAGAGGCCAGCTCTCCTACAATGAGCAGTTCTTC.

The gene calls are TRBV12-3 or TRBV12-4 and TRBJ2-5; D gene ambiguous. V lost 3 bases and J lost 5, with 7 bases in between. The CDR3 is made up of 12 amino acids. The CDR3 protein is CASSFIGETQYF. The DNA for the CDR3 is TGTGCCAGCAGTTTTATAGGGGAGACCCAGTACTTC.

V usage is TRBV7-3 and J usage is TRBJ2-1, with D possibly TRBD1 on 6 matching bases. The germline V gene has CDR1 SGHTA and CDR2 FQGTGA. V lost 4 bases to trimming and J lost 8 bases, with 6 bases between them. The CDR3 is 11 amino acids. CDR3 sequence: CASSSGDEQFF. The DNA of the CDR3 is TGTGCCAGCAGCTCAGGGGATGAGCAGTTCTTC.

V is TRBV27 and J is TRBJ1-1, with TRBD1 as a possible D gene (5 bases). The germline CDR1 and CDR2 sequences are MNHEY and SMNVEV (reference sequence). This CDR3 is 14 amino acids long. The V end lost 2 bases, the J end lost 13 bases, and 20 bases lay between the germline ends. CDR3 sequence reads: CASSLSGALLIVFF. CDR3 DNA: TGTGCCAGCAGTTTAAGTGGGGCCCTTTTGATAGTTTTCTTT.

This chain uses TRBV7-8 with TRBJ2-7; TRBD1 is a possible D gene (6 bases). From germline, CDR1 is SGHVS and CDR2 FQNEAQ. This CDR3 is built from 13 residues. V lost 5 bases and J 2 bases, leaving 10 bases between the germline ends. For the CDR3, the DNA is TGTGCCAGCAGCCCCGGACAGCCCTACGAGCAGTACTTC. It specifies CASSPGQPYEQYF.

The chain combines TRBV2 with TRBJ1-1; perhaps TRBD1 as D (6 bases). The V end lost 5 bases, the J end lost 4 bases, and 17 bases lay between the germline ends. The V gene's germline CDR1 is SNHLY and CDR2 FYNNEI. The CDR3 length is 15 residues. CDR3 coding DNA: TGTGCCAGCAGTCCATCGACAGGAGGGAGCACTGAAGCTTTCTTT. Translating gives CASSPSTGGSTEAFF.

On this clonotype itself: The junction and the germline gene differ at one end; a read error may be behind it. The J gene is TRBJ2-7, the V gene TRBV12-3 or TRBV12-4, with D possibly TRBD2 on 5 matching bases. The CDR3 extends over 11 amino acids. The CDR3 region has the DNA TGTGCCAGCAGTCTTTATCAGGACTGCCTCTTC. This translates into CASSLYQDCLF.

The rearrangement joins TRBV10-3 to TRBJ2-1; D is perhaps TRBD2 (6 bases). The CDR3 has 15 amino acids. Trimming shortened V by 3 bases and J by 4 bases, and 13 bases separated the two germline ends. Germline CDR1 reads ENHRY; CDR2 reads SYGVKD. Here the CDR3 reads CAISDWTEGYNEQFF. CDR3 coding DNA: TGTGCCATCAGTGATTGGACGGAGGGTTACAATGAGCAGTTCTTC.